These 16 T cell receptor beta chains share one sample of origin, sequenced in a study of a mutant IDH1 vaccine in newly diagnosed glioma. Antigen specificity for these receptors is unknown. The method was immunoSEQ multiplex PCR; TCRdb's version includes in-frame clones alone and lacks a portion of them. The table includes 25,000 to 40,000 clones, around four fifths detected once. As to time point: week 35, safety follow-up. All doses held 300 ug of mutant IDH1 20-mer peptide, with topical imiquimod. This specimen was PBMCs, taken from a glioma patient whose treatment included an IDH1 peptide vaccine. The receptors derive from a woman aged 40 to 50 with glioma.

The count of this clone is one. The chain links TRBV10-1 to TRBJ2-5; 10 positions match TRBD2. The CDR3 is 14 amino acids. Germline CDR1 is WNHNN and CDR2 is SYGVQD (reference sequence). V shed 8 bases, J shed 4 bases, and the junction held 7 bases outside the gene matches. The CDR3 here is CASHQRGGPETQYF. CDR3 nucleotides: TGCGCCAGCCACCAGCGGGGGGGCCCAGAGACCCAGTACTTC.

With respect to this clone: The junction and the germline gene differ at one end; a read error may be behind it. The chain joins TRBV14 to TRBJ2-7, with TRBD2 matching 8 bases. There are 15 residues in the CDR3. CDR1 SGHDN and CDR2 FVKESK come from the germline V gene. This CDR3 is CASSQAAGGVFGPLF. DNA for the CDR3: TGTGCCAGCAGCCAAGCGGCGGGGGGCGTCTTCGGGCCCCTCTTC.

This chain joins TRBV7-2 and TRBJ2-5, with 8 bases lining up with TRBD2. CDR3 length: 16 amino acids. V was clipped by 5 bases and J by 7 bases; unmatched bases: 15. Germline V gene lookup returns CDR1 SGHTA and CDR2 FQGNSA. CDR3: CASSVTSSTGGGTQYF. CDR3 DNA: TGTGCCAGCAGCGTGACCTCCTCTACCGGGGGGGGGACCCAGTACTTC.

The CDR3 DNA follows: TGTGCCAGCAGCGGGAGGGACAGGGGAGAGAATGGCTACACCTTC. It encodes CASSGRDRGENGYTF. The V and J genes are TRBV7-9 and TRBJ1-2; 10 bases agree with TRBD1. This CDR3 is 15 amino acids long. CDR1 and CDR2 (germline): SEHNR, FQNEAQ (reference sequence). V lost 5 bases to trimming and J lost 6 bases; unmatched junction nucleotides: 9.

In DNA, the CDR3 is TGCGCCAGCAGCTCGGCCCGTTCGGAGACCCAGTACTTC. Amino acids: CASSSARSETQYF. The chain uses TRBV5-1 and TRBJ2-5; no clear D. CDR3 length: 13 residues. The germline V gene encodes CDR1 SGHRS and CDR2 YFSETQ. The V end lost 3 bases, the J end lost 5 bases, and 11 bases lay between the germline ends.

This clone was detected only a few times. The chain joins TRBV4-3 to TRBJ1-5; the D gene is possibly TRBD1 (6 bases). Germline V gives CDR1 LGHNA, CDR2 YSLEER. Trimming took 3 bases from V and 1 from J, leaving 10 bases between them. The CDR3 contains 15 residues. As DNA, the CDR3 is TGCGCCAGCAGCCAGACAGACAGGAGCAATCAGCCCCAGCATTTT. As protein: CASSQTDRSNQPQHF.

This chain links TRBV30 with TRBJ1-5; 11 bases align to TRBD1. The ends lost 2 bases at V and 7 bases at J; junction bases unmatched: 4. Germline loops: CDR1 GTSNPN, CDR2 SVGIG (reference sequence). This CDR3 is 14 amino acids long. CDR3 in amino acids: CAWSSGTGGQPQHF. Here the CDR3 DNA reads TGTGCCTGGAGTTCCGGGACAGGGGGACAGCCCCAGCATTTT.

This clone occurred a few times. The rearrangement uses TRBV6-5 and TRBJ1-1, with D maybe TRBD1 (5 bases). Germline V gives CDR1 MNHEY, CDR2 SVGAGI. This CDR3 is 15 amino acids long. V lost 7 bases, J lost 5 bases, and 20 bases lay in between. The CDR3 sequence is CASISLGGSGTEAFF. In nucleotides, the CDR3 is TGTGCCAGCATTAGCCTGGGGGGTTCGGGAACTGAAGCTTTCTTT.

The rearrangement links TRBV7-2 to TRBJ1-2; D uncertain. Germline loops: CDR1 SGHTA, CDR2 FQGNSA. Trimming stripped 1 base from V and 7 bases from J, with 13 bases between. This CDR3 is 14 amino acids long. CDR3 bases: TGTGCCAGCAGCTTAGGGGTACCTGTGGGTGGCTACACCTTC. This encodes CASSLGVPVGGYTF. The entire variable domain, with the rest obtained from reference TRBV7-2 and TRBJ1-2, is as follows: GAGVSQSPSNKVTEKGKDVELRCDPISGHTALYWYRQSLGQGLEFLIYFQGNSAPDKSGLPSDRFSAERTGGSVSTLTIQRTQQEDSAVYLCASSLGVPVGGYTFGSGTRLTVV.

This clone was detected once. This rearrangement joins TRBV6-5 to TRBJ2-7, with 7 bases that match TRBD1. The germline V gene has CDR1 MNHEY and CDR2 SVGAGI. Germline trimming cut 6 bases from V and 0 bases from J; bases unmatched to any gene: 5. CDR3 length: 14 residues. The CDR3, as DNA: TGTGCCAGCAGGTGGGACAGAGACTCCTACGAGCAGTACTTC. Translation: CASRWDRDSYEQYF.

CDR3 coding DNA: TGTGCCTGGAGTTGGGGAGAAACTGAAGCTTTCTTT. Protein sequence: CAWSWGETEAFF. V is TRBV30 and J is TRBJ1-1; no firm D call. Per germline, CDR1 GTSNPN and CDR2 SVGIG (reference sequence). The CDR3 runs to 12 residues. Trimming cost V 2 bases and J 5 bases, with 9 bases left between them.

The genes are TRBV2 and TRBJ1-2, with D perhaps TRBD1 (6 bases). The germline V gene has CDR1 SNHLY and CDR2 FYNNEI. This CDR3 has 11 residues. V was trimmed by 11 bases and J by 7 bases, leaving 14 bases between them. The CDR3 nucleotides read TGTGCCGACCGGGGGGGGCTTGGCTACACCTTC. This encodes CADRGGLGYTF.

This chain connects TRBV6-5 to TRBJ2-1; 9 positions match TRBD2. This CDR3 comprises 14 residues. Germline CDR1 reads MNHEY; CDR2 reads SVGAGI. J lost 1 base, V lost 10 bases, and 5 bases had no gene match. CDR3 protein: CATLAGSSYNEQFF. DNA of the CDR3: TGTGCCACCCTAGCGGGGTCATCCTACAATGAGCAGTTCTTC.

The genes are TRBV9 and TRBJ1-3; TRBD1 aligns across 7 bases. Trimming at V came to 0 bases and at J to 3 bases, leaving 0 bases not matched to a gene. The CDR3 length is 14 residues. The germline CDR1 and CDR2 sequences are SGDLS and YYNGEE. The CDR3 sequence: CASSVAGGGNTIYF. CDR3 sequence (DNA): TGTGCCAGCAGCGTAGCAGGGGGTGGAAACACCATATATTTT.

V usage is TRBV9 and J usage is TRBJ1-2; D is unresolved. V was shortened by 0 bases and J by 2 bases, with 20 bases between the two germline ends. This CDR3 has 18 amino acids. Germline values: CDR1 SGDLS, CDR2 YYNGEE. Written as DNA, the CDR3 is TGTGCCAGCAGCGTAGTATCCCGGTCACCTCGACTGAACTATGGCTACACCTTC. This gives the protein CASSVVSRSPRLNYGYTF.

The chain links TRBV7-6 to TRBJ1-1; TRBD1 agrees at 12 bases. CDR3 length: 16 residues. The germline V gene encodes CDR1 SGHVS and CDR2 FNYEAQ. V lost 3 bases to trimming and J lost 4 bases; unmatched junction nucleotides: 6. Written as DNA, the CDR3 is TGTGCCAGCAGCTTGAGGGGACAGGGGGCTGTCACTGAAGCTTTCTTT. It encodes CASSLRGQGAVTEAFF. The full variable domain, with the rest looked up from reference TRBV7-6 and TRBJ1-1, is GAGVSQSPRYKVTKRGQDVALRCDPISGHVSLYWYRQALGQGPEFLTYFNYEAQQDKSGLPNDRFSAERPEGSISTLTIQRTEQRDSAMYRCASSLRGQGAVTEAFFGQGTRLTVV.